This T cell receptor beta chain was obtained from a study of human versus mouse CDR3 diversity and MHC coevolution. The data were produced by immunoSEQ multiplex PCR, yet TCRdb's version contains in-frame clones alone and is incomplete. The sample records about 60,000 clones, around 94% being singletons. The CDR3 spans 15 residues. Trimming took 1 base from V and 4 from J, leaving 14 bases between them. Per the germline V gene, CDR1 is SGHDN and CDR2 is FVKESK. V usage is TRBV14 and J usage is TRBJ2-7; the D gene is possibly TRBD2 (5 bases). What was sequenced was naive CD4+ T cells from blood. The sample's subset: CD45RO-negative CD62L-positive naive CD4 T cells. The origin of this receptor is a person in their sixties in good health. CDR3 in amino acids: CASSQGPVWEYEQYF. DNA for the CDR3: TGTGCCAGCAGCCAAGGCCCCGTTTGGGAGTACGAGCAGTACTTC.